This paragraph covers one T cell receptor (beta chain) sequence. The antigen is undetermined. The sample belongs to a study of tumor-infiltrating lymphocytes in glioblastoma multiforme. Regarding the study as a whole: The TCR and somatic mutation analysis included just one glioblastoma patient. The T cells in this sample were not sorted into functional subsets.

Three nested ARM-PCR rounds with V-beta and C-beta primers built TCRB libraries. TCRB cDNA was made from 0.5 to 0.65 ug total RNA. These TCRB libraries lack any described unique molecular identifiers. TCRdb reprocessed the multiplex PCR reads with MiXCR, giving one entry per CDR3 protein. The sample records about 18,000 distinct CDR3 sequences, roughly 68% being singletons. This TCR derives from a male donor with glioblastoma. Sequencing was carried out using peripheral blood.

The CDR3 DNA reads as TGCAGCGTTGTTCATGGGAGGGCCATCGATGAGCAGTTCTTC. This sequence encodes CSVVHGRAIDEQFF. V gene TRBV29-1 combines with J gene TRBJ2-1; 7 bases are a match to TRBD2. Germline CDR1 reads SQVTM; CDR2 reads ANQGSEA. With V trimmed by 4 bases and J by 8 bases, 11 bases remained unmatched. CDR3 size: 14 residues.